This TCR beta chain was documented in a study of immune evolution from preneoplasia to lung adenocarcinoma. On the study more broadly: HLA loss of heterozygosity: 7% AIS, about 15% MIA, about 32% ADC, none AAH.

In regard to this clone: Its antigen is currently unknown.

The assay was immunoSEQ multiplex PCR, and TCRdb's table has in-frame clones only and misses some. The sample contains some 7,800 clones, roughly 82% of which appear only once. Notes on the study in general: Normal lung had the highest top T cell clone frequencies.

The CDR3 spans 16 residues. Germline V gene lookup returns CDR1 LGHNA and CDR2 YNFKEQ. The J segment lost 5 bases and the V segment lost 0 bases, leaving 7 bases of the junction unmatched. The chain carries TRBV4-2 and TRBJ2-1; 7 bases fit TRBD2. The TCR sequence derives from a person between 65 and 79 years old with lung adenocarcinoma. The sequenced material came from FFPE minimally invasive lung adenocarcinoma tissue. The CDR3 protein is CASSQDFSGDNNEQFF. CDR3 nucleotides: TGTGCCAGCAGCCAAGATTTCAGCGGGGATAACAATGAGCAGTTCTTC.